The TCR beta chain under discussion was sequenced for a study of cytomegalovirus exposure and HLA in healthy donors. Whole-study context: The Caucasian-associated ancestry cluster held over 65% of roughly 370 genotyped donors.

About this clone itself: Its target is unknown.

Study observations and caveats: Several of the most significant clusters were apparently associated with common viral pathogens in a later analysis. A previous analysis found most TCR beta V segments productive roughly 87% or roughly 30% of the time.

The V gene's germline CDR1 is SGDLS and CDR2 YYNGEE. Trimming left V 0 bases short and J 5 bases short, with 14 bases between. This CDR3 comprises 16 residues. Use of 60 Vbeta and 13 Jbeta primers characterized the PCR. Clones were read by immunoSEQ multiplex PCR, and TCRdb kept only the in-frame ones, dropping some. The table shows 100,000 to 150,000 clones, with over 70% occurring only once. The chain links TRBV9 to TRBJ2-2, with TRBD2 as a possible D gene (5 bases). Material: PBMCs. The source of this sequence is a woman younger than 35 in good health and CMV-seronegative. CDR3: CASSVVPSLGTGELFF. In DNA form, the CDR3 reads TGTGCCAGCAGCGTAGTTCCTAGCCTGGGTACCGGGGAGCTGTTTTTT.